Following are 3 T cell receptor beta chains from one sample sequenced in a study of CD8 T cells in Susac syndrome. The authors reverse transcribed about 0.45 to 1 ug RNA with random hexamers. TCRdb independently ran MiXCR on the immunoSEQ multiplex PCR reads; one entry per CDR3 protein. The sample lists some 110,000 distinct CDR3 sequences; around 94% were seen once. Sequenced: CD8+ T cells from PBMCs. These receptors all come from a human donor with Susac syndrome.

The chain carries TRBV10-3 and TRBJ2-2; the D gene could be TRBD1 or TRBD2 (6 bases each). Trimming pared 4 bases from V and 0 bases from J, leaving 9 bases between. From germline, CDR1 is ENHRY and CDR2 SYGVKD. CDR3 length: 15 amino acids. In DNA, the CDR3 is TGTGCCATCAGTGGCGGGACACCGAACACCGGGGAGCTGTTTTTT. It yields the protein CAISGGTPNTGELFF.

The V and J genes are TRBV24-1 and TRBJ2-1, with 10 nucleotides matching TRBD2. Looked up from germline, CDR1 is KGHDR and CDR2 is SFDVKD. This CDR3 is built from 15 residues. Germline trimming cut 5 bases from V and 4 bases from J; bases unmatched to any gene: 4. CDR3 in amino acids: CATSASGGSYNEQFF. As DNA, the CDR3 is TGTGCCACCAGTGCTAGCGGGGGATCATACAATGAGCAGTTCTTC.

This chain connects TRBV20-1 to TRBJ2-7, with TRBD1 matching over 8 bases. In germline, CDR1 is DFQATT, CDR2 SNEGSKA (reference sequence). The V and J ends lost 6 bases and 4 bases, in that order; junction bases with no gene match: 14. The CDR3 contains 15 residues. The CDR3 protein is CSAELDRGWRYEQYF. CDR3 in DNA: TGCAGTGCCGAACTTGACAGGGGCTGGAGGTACGAGCAGTACTTC.